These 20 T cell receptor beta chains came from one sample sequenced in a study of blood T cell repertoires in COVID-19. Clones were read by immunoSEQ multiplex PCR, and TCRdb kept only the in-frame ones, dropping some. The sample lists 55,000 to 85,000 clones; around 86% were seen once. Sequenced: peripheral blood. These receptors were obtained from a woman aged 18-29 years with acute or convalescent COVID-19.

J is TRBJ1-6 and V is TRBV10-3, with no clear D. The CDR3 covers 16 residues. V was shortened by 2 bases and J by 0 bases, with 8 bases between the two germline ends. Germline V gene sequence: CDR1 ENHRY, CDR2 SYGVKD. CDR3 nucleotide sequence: TGTGCCATCAGTGAGGACTGGAGCTCCTATAATTCACCCCTCCACTTT. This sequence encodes CAISEDWSSYNSPLHF.

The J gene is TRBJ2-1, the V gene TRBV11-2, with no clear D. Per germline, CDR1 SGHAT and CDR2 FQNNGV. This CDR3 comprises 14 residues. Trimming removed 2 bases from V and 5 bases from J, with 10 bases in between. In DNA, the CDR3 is TGTGCCAGCAGCTTACCCCCCCAGAACAATGAGCAGTTCTTC. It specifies CASSLPPQNNEQFF.

CDR3 amino acids: CASSISSGGLNTGELFF. The CDR3, as DNA: TGTGCCAGCAGCATCTCTAGCGGGGGGCTGAACACCGGGGAGCTGTTTTTT. This rearrangement joins TRBV9 to TRBJ2-2; TRBD2 matches at 11 bases. Losses at the gene ends were 4 bases for V and 1 base for J; bases not matched to a gene: 6. CDR1 and CDR2 (germline): SGDLS, YYNGEE. This CDR3 comprises 17 residues.

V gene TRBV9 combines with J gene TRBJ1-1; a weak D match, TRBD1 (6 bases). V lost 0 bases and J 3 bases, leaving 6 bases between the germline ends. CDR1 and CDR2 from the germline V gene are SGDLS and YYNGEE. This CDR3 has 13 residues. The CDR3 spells CASSVAGDTEAFF. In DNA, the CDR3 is TGTGCCAGCAGCGTAGCAGGGGACACTGAAGCTTTCTTT.

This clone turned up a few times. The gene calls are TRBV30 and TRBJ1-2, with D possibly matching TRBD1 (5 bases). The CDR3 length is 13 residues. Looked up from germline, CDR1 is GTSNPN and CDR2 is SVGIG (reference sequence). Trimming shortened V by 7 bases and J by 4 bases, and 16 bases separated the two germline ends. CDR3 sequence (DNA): TGTGCCTCCTCGCCAGGGCTTGGCTATGGCTACACCTTC. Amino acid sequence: CASSPGLGYGYTF.

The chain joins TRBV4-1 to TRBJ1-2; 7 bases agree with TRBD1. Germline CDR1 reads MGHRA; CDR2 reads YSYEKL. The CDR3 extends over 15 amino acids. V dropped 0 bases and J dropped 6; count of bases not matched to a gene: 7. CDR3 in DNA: TGCGCCAGCAGCCAAGATCTACAGGGGTTAAATGGCTACACCTTC. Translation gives CASSQDLQGLNGYTF.

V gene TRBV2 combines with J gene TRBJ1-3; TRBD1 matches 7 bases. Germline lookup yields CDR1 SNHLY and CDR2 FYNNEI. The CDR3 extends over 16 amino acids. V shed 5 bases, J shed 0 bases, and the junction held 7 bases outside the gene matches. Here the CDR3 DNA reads TGTGCCAGCAGTCTGGGGACAGCGAGCTCTGGAAACACCATATATTTT. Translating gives CASSLGTASSGNTIYF.

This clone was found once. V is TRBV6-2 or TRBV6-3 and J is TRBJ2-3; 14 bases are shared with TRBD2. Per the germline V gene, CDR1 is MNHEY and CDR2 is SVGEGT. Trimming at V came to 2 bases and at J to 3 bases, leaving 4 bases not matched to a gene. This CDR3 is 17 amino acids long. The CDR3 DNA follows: TGTGCCAGCAGTTACGGGGGACTAGCGGGAGCGACAGATACGCAGTATTTT. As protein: CASSYGGLAGATDTQYF.

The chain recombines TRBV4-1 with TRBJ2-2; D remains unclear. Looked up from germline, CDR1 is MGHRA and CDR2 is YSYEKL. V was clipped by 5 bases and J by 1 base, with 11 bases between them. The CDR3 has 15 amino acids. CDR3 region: CASSSTALNTGELFF. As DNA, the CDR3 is TGCGCCAGCAGCTCAACAGCCTTGAACACCGGGGAGCTGTTTTTT.

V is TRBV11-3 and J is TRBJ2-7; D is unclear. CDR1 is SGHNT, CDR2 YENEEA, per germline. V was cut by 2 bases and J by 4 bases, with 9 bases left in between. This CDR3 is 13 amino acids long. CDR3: CASSLNSHYEQYF. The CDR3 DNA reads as TGTGCCAGCAGCTTAAACAGTCATTACGAGCAGTACTTC.

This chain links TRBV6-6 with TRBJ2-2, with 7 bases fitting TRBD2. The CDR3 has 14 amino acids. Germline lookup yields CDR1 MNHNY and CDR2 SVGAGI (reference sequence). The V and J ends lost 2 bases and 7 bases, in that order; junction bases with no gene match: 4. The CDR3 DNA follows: TGTGCCAGCAGTTACGGGGGGGAGGACGGGGAGCTGTTTTTT. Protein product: CASSYGGEDGELFF.

The CDR3: CAWSVGQGIGAFF. CDR3 DNA: TGTGCCTGGAGTGTGGGACAGGGGATCGGAGCTTTCTTT. The J gene is TRBJ1-1, the V gene TRBV30; 10 nucleotides match TRBD1. J lost 10 bases, V lost 0 bases, and 5 bases had no gene match. The CDR3 covers 13 residues. Germline V CDR1 and CDR2: GTSNPN, SVGIG (reference sequence).

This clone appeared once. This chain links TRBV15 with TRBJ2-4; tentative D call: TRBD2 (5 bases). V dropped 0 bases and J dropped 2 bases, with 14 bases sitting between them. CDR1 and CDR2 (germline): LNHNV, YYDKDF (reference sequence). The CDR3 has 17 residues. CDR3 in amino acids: CATSRDRFEGSKNIQYF. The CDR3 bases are TGTGCCACCAGCAGAGATCGGTTCGAGGGCTCCAAAAACATTCAGTACTTC.

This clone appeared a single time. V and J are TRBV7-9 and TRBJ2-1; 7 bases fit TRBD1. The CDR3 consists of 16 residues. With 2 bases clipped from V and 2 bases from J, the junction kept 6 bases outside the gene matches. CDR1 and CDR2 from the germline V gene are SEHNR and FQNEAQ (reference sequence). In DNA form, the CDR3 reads TGTGCCAGCAGCTTACGCGAGCAGGGGGCCTACAATGAGCAGTTCTTC. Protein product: CASSLREQGAYNEQFF.

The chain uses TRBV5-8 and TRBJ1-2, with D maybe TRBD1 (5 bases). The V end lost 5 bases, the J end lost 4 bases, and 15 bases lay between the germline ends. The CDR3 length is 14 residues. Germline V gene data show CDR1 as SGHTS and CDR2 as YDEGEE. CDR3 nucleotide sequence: TGTGCCAGCAGTCCCACGGGGGGACCCTATGGCTACACCTTC. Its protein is CASSPTGGPYGYTF.

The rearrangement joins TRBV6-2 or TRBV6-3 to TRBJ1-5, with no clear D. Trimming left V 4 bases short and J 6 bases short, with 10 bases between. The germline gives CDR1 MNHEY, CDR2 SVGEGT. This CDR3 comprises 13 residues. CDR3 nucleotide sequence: TGTGCCAGCAGTTGGGAGGGTTCTCAGCCCCAGCATTTT. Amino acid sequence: CASSWEGSQPQHF.

As DNA, the CDR3 is TGCGCCAGCAGCTTGGGGCTCACCGGGGAGCTGTTTTTT. Its protein is CASSLGLTGELFF. The chain employs TRBV5-1 and TRBJ2-2; D is uncertain. From germline, CDR1 is SGHRS and CDR2 YFSETQ. The CDR3 is 13 residues long. Trimming cost V 0 bases and J 4 bases, with 4 bases left between them.

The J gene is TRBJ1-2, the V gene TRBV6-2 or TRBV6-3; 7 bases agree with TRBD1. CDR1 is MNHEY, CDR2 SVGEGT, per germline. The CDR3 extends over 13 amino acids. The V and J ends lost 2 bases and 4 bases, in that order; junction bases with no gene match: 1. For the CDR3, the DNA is TGTGCCAGCAGTTACCGACAGGGCTATGGCTACACCTTC. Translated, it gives CASSYRQGYGYTF.

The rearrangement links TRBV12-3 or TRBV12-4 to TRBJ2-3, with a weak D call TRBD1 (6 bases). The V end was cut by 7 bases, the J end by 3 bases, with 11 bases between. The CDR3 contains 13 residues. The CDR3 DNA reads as TGTGCCAGCAATGTCCAGGGGACAGATACGCAGTATTTT. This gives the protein CASNVQGTDTQYF.

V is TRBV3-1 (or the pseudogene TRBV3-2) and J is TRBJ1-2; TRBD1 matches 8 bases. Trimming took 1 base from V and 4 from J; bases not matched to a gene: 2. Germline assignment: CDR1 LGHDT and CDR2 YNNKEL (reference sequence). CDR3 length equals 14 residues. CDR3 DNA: TGTGCCAGCAGCCAAGCAGGGGGCAGCTATGGCTACACCTTC. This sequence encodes CASSQAGGSYGYTF.